The entry that follows covers one T cell receptor beta chain sequence. What it binds is unknown. The CDR3 spans 19 residues. Trimming cost V 5 bases and J 0 bases; bases outside gene matches: 13. Per germline, CDR1 SGHVS and CDR2 FQNEAQ. This specimen belongs to a study of T cell repertoires in cytomegalovirus infection. Each CDR3 protein gets one entry after TCRdb re-called the reads with MiXCR. The table records roughly 800,000 distinct CDR3 sequences, almost 30% of them present only once. The sample consisted of cultured CD8+ T cells from PBMCs, taken from culture after CMV antigen stimulation. The sequence derives from a human donor in good health (CMV status not recorded). Some clones in this sample may be carry-over from other donors' samples. The chain employs TRBV7-8 and TRBJ1-5, with 10 positions matching TRBD1. CDR3 loop: CASSPRTGQGLNSNQPQHF. As DNA, the CDR3 is TGTGCCAGCAGCCCCCGCACGGGACAGGGGTTGAATAGCAATCAGCCCCAGCATTTT.